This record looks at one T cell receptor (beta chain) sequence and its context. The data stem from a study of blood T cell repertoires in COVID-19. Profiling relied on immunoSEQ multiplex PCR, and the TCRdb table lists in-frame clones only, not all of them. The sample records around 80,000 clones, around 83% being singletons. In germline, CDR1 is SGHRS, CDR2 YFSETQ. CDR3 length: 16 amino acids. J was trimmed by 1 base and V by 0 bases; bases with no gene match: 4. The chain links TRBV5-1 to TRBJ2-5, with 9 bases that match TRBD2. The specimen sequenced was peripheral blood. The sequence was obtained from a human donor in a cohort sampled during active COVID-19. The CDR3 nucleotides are TGCGCCAGCAGCTTGGCCGGCGGGGGGGGCCAAGAGACCCAGTACTTC. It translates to CASSLAGGGGQETQYF.